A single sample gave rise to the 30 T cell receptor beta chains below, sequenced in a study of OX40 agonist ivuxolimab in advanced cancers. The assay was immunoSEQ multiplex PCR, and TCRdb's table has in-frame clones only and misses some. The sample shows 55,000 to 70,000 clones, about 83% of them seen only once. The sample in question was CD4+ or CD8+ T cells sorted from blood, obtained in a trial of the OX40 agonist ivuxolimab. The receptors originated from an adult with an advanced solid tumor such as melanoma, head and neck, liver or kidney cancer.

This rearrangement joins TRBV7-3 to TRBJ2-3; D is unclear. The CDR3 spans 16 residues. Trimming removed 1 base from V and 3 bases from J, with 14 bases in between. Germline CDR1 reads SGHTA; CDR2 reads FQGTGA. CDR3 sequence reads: CASSLSPSWGTDTQYF. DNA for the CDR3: TGTGCCAGCAGCTTAAGTCCCTCCTGGGGAACAGATACGCAGTATTTT.

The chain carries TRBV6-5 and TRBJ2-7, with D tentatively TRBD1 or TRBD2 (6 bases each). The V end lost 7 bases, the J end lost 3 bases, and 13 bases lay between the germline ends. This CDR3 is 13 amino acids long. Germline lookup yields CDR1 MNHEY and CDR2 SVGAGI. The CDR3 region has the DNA TGTGCCAGCACCAAAAGGGGGGTCTACGAGCAGTACTTC. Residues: CASTKRGVYEQYF.

The CDR3 coding sequence is TGTGCCACCAAACCGGCGGGCAGCCTCTCAAGCGGGGAGCTGTTTTTT. As protein: CATKPAGSLSSGELFF. The rearrangement links TRBV19 to TRBJ2-2, with a weak D call TRBD2 (5 bases). Per germline, CDR1 LNHDA and CDR2 SQIVND (reference sequence). The V and J ends lost 10 bases and 7 bases respectively, with 25 bases between them. The CDR3 consists of 16 residues.

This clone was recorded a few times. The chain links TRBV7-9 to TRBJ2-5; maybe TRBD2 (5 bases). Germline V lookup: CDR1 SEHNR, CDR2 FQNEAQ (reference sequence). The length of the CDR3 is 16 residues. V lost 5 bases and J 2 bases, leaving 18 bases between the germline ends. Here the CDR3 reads CASSTYRVPGQETQYF. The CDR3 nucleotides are TGTGCCAGCAGCACATACCGGGTCCCGGGGCAAGAGACCCAGTACTTC.

The CDR3 nucleotides read TGTGCCAGCAGTTTCTATACCGGGACACTGAACACTGAAGCTTTCTTT. Encoded protein: CASSFYTGTLNTEAFF. This chain connects TRBV27 to TRBJ1-1, with a possible D match to TRBD1 (6 bases). The germline V gene has CDR1 MNHEY and CDR2 SMNVEV (reference sequence). There are 16 residues in the CDR3. With 3 bases removed from V and 0 bases from J, the gap between germline ends came to 14 bases.

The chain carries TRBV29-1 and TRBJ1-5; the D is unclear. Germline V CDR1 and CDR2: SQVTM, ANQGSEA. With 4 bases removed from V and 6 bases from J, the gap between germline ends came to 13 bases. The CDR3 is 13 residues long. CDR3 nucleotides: TGCAGCGTTGTGAGTGGGCGCGGTCAGCCCCAGCATTTT. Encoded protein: CSVVSGRGQPQHF.

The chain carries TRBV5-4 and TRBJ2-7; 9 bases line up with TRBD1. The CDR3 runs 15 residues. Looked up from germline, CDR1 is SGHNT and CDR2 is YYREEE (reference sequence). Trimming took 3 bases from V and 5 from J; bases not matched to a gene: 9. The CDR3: CASSSRGQGGNEQYF. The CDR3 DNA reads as TGTGCCAGCAGCTCGAGGGGACAGGGAGGTAACGAGCAGTACTTC.

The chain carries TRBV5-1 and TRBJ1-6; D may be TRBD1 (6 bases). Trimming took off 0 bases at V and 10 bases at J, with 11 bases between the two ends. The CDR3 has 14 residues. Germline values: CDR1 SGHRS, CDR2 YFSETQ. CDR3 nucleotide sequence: TGCGCCAGCAGCTTGGGACAGGACGGGTCACCCCTCCACTTT. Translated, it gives CASSLGQDGSPLHF.

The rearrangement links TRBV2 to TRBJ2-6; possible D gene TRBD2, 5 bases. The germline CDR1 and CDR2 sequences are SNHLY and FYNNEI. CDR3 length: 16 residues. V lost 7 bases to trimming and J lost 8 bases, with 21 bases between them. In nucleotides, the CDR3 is TGTGCCAGCAAGAGGGATTATGGGTACGGGTCCAACGTCCTGACTTTC. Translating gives CASKRDYGYGSNVLTF.

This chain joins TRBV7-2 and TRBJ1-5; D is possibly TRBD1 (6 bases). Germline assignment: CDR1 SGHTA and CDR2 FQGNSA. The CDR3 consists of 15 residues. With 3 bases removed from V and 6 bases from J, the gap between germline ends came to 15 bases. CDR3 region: CASSLGTGYSQPQHF. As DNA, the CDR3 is TGTGCCAGCAGCTTGGGAACAGGGTATAGTCAGCCCCAGCATTTT. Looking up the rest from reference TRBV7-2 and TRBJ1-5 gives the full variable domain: GAGVSQSPSNKVTEKGKDVELRCDPISGHTALYWYRQSLGQGLEFLIYFQGNSAPDKSGLPSDRFSAERTGGSVSTLTIQRTQQEDSAVYLCASSLGTGYSQPQHFGDGTRLSIL.

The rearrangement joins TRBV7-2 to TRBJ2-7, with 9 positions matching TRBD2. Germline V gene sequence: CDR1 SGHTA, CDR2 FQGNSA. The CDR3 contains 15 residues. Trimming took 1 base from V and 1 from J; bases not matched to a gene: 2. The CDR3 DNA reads TGTGCCAGCAGCTTAGTTGCGGGGGGGTCCTACGAGCAGTACTTC. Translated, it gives CASSLVAGGSYEQYF. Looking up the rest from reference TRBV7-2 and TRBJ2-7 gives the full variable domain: GAGVSQSPSNKVTEKGKDVELRCDPISGHTALYWYRQSLGQGLEFLIYFQGNSAPDKSGLPSDRFSAERTGGSVSTLTIQRTQQEDSAVYLCASSLVAGGSYEQYFGPGTRLTVT.

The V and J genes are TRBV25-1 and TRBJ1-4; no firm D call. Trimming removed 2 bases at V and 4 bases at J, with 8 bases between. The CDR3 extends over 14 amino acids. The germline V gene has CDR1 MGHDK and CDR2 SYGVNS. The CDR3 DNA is TGTGCCAGCAGTGAACCCCGGGGTAATGAAAAACTGTTTTTT. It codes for CASSEPRGNEKLFF.

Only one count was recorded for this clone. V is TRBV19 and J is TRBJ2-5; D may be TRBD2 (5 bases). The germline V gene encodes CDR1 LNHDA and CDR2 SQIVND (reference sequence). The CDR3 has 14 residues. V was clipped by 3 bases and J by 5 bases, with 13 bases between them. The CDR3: CASSIGVSQETQYF. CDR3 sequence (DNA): TGTGCCAGTAGTATCGGGGTGAGCCAGGAGACCCAGTACTTC.

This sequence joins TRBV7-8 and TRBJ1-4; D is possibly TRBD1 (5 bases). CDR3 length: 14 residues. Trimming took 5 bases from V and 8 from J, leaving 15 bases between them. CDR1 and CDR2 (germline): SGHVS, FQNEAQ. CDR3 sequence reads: CASSPNEGREKLFF. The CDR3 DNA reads TGTGCCAGCAGCCCAAACGAGGGGCGCGAAAAACTGTTTTTT.

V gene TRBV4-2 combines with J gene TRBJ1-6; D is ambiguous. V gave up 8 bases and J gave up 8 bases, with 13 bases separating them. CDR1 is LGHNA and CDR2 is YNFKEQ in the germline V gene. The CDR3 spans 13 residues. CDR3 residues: CASRGGQDSPLHF. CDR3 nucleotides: TGTGCCAGCCGCGGAGGTCAGGATTCACCCCTCCACTTT.

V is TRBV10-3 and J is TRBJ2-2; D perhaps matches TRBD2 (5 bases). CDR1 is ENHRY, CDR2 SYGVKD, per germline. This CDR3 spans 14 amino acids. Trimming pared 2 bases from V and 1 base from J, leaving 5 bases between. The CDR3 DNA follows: TGTGCCATCAGTGAGCGGGGGAACACCGGGGAGCTGTTTTTT. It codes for CAISERGNTGELFF.

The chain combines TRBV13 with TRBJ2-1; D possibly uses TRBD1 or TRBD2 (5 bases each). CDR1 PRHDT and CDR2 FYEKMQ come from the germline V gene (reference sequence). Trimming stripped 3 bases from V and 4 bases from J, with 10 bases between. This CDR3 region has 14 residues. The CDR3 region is CASSFGTGYNEQFF. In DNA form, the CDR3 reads TGTGCCAGCAGCTTCGGGACCGGGTACAATGAGCAGTTCTTC.

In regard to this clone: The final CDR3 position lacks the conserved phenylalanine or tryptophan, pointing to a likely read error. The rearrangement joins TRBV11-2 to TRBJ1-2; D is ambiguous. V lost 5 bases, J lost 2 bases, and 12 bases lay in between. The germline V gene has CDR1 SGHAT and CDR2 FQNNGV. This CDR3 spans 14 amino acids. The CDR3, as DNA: TGTGCCAGCAGCCTCGAGGACGGAAACTATGGCTACACCCTC. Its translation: CASSLEDGNYGYTL.

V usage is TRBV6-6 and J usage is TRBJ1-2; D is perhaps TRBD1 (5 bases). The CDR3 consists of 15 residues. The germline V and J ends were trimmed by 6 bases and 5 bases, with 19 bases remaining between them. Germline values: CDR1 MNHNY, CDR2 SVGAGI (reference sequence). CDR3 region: CASRIRDARGYGYTF. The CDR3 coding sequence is TGTGCCAGCAGGATACGGGACGCCCGCGGGTATGGCTACACCTTC.

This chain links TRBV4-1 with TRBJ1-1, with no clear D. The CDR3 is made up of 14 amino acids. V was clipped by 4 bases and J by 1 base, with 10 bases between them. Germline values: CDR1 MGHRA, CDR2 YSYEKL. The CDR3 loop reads CASSPLVWNTEAFF. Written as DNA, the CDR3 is TGCGCCAGCAGCCCTTTAGTGTGGAACACTGAAGCTTTCTTT.

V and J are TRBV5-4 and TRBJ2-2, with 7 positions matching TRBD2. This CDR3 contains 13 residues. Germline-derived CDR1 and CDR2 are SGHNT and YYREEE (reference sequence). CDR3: CEYGGSGTGELFF. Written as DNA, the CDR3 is TGTGAATACGGGGGGTCCGGAACCGGGGAGCTGTTTTTT.

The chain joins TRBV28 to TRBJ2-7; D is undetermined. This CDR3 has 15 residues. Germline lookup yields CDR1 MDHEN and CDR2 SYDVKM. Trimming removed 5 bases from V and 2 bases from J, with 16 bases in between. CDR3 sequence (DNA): TGTGCCAGCAGTCCCCACAGCGCGAGGACCTACGAGCAGTACTTC. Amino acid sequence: CASSPHSARTYEQYF.

CDR3 nucleotide sequence: TGTGCCAGTAGTGGTGACAGAAATCAGCCCCAGCATTTT. Translation: CASSGDRNQPQHF. The rearrangement links TRBV19 to TRBJ1-5, with D possibly matching TRBD1 (5 bases). V was trimmed by 5 bases and J by 4 bases, leaving 9 bases between them. Germline V gene lookup returns CDR1 LNHDA and CDR2 SQIVND (reference sequence). This CDR3 region has 13 residues. Supplemented by reference TRBV19 and TRBJ1-5, the full variable domain reads DGGITQSPKYLFRKEGQNVTLSCEQNLNHDAMYWYRQDPGQGLRLIYYSQIVNDFQKGDIAEGYSVSREKKESFPLTVTSAQKNPTAFYLCASSGDRNQPQHFGDGTRLSIL.

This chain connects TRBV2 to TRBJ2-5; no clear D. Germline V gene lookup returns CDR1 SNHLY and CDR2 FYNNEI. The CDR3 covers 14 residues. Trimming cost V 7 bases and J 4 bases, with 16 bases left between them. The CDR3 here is CASTQNGYSETQYF. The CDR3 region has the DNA TGTGCCAGCACCCAGAACGGTTATTCAGAGACCCAGTACTTC.

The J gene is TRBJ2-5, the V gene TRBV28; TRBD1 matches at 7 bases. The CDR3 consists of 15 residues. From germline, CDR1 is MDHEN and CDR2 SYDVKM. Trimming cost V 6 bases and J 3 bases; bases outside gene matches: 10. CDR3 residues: CASSRRQGLKETQYF. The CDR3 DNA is TGTGCCAGCAGCCGTAGACAGGGTCTGAAAGAGACCCAGTACTTC.

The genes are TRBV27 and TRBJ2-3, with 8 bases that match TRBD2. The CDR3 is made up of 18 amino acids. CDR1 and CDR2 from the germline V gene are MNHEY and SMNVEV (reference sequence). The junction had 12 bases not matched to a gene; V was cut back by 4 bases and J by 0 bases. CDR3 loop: CASSWRGEHILSTDTQYF. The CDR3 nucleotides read TGTGCCAGCAGTTGGCGGGGGGAACACATACTTAGCACAGATACGCAGTATTTT.

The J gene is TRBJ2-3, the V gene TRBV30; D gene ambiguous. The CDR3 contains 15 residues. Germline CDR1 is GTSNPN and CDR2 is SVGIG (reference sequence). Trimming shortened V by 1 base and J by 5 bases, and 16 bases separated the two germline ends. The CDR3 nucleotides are TGTGCCTGGAGTGATGGCTTTGGCGGCGGAGATACGCAGTATTTT. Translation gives CAWSDGFGGGDTQYF.

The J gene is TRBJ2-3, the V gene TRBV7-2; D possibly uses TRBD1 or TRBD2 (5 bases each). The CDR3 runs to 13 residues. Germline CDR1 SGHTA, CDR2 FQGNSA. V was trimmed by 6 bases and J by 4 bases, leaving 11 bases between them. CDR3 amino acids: CASRLMGADTQYF. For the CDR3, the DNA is TGTGCCAGCAGGCTGATGGGGGCAGATACGCAGTATTTT.

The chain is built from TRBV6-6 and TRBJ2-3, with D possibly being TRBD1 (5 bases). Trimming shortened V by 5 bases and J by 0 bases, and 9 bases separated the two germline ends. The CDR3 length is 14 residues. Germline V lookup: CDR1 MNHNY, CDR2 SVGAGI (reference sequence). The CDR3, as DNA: TGTGCCAGCAGTGTGACAGTAAGCACAGATACGCAGTATTTT. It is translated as CASSVTVSTDTQYF.

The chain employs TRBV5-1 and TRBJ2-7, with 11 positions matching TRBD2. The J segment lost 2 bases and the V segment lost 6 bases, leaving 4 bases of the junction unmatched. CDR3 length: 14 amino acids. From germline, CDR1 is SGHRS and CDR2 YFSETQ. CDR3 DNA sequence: TGCGCCAGCACCCGTAGCGGGGGGGCCTACGAGCAGTACTTC. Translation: CASTRSGGAYEQYF.